The 2 T cell receptor beta chains reported below all come from one sample, sequenced in a study of T-cell reconstitution after alpha-beta-depleted transplantation in children. Unique molecular identifiers tagged the TCRbeta library. TCRdb re-called the PCR reads through MiXCR, storing one row per CDR3 protein. The table records about 310,000 distinct CDR3 sequences, around 25% of them present only once. Specimen: PBMCs, mostly from graft donor cells, collected 180 days after TCRalphabeta/CD19-depleted stem cell transplant. The receptor source for this set is a male patient between 5 and 17 years old who had a stem cell transplant for acute lymphoblastic leukemia, so the T cells may come from the graft donor.

This clonotype has just a few counts. This chain joins TRBV29-1 and TRBJ2-3; 10 nucleotides match TRBD2. V lost 3 bases, J lost 1 base, and 1 base stayed unmatched. Germline CDR1 is SQVTM and CDR2 is ANQGSEA. This CDR3 contains 14 residues. The CDR3 region is CSVDLAGGTDTQYF. The CDR3 DNA follows: TGCAGCGTTGATCTAGCGGGGGGCACAGATACGCAGTATTTT.

The V and J genes are TRBV20-1 and TRBJ2-7; possibly TRBD1 or TRBD2 for D (7 bases each). Deletions cut 6 bases from V and 6 bases from J, with 18 bases between. Germline CDR1 and CDR2: DFQATT and SNEGSKA (reference sequence). The CDR3 length is 13 residues. The CDR3 loop reads CSAREGRGVEQYF. The CDR3 nucleotides read TGCAGTGCCAGGGAGGGCAGGGGGGTCGAGCAGTACTTC.